These 8 T cell receptor beta chains were sequenced from one sample in a study of T cell repertoires in cytomegalovirus infection. From the reads, TCRdb called clonotypes with MiXCR, one entry per CDR3 protein. The table records about 530,000 distinct CDR3 sequences, about 30% of them present only once. Sequencing was performed on PBMCs. The receptors originated from a human donor in good health (CMV status not recorded). Some clones in this sample may be carry-over from other donors' samples.

This chain joins TRBV11-1 and TRBJ2-5; TRBD1 matches at 7 bases. In germline, CDR1 is SGHAT, CDR2 FQDESV (reference sequence). This CDR3 has 14 amino acids. J gave up 1 base and V 4 bases, and 3 bases lay outside the gene matches. CDR3: CASSWRTGQETQYF. In DNA form, the CDR3 reads TGTGCCAGCAGCTGGAGGACAGGCCAAGAGACCCAGTACTTC.

This clonotype was observed a handful of times. The J gene is TRBJ2-7, the V gene TRBV5-6; D gene unclear. CDR3 size: 15 residues. The germline gives CDR1 SGHDT, CDR2 YYEEEE. Trimming stripped 0 bases from V and 2 bases from J, with 12 bases between. The CDR3 sequence is CASSLERDSTYEQYV. The CDR3 nucleotides are TGTGCCAGCAGCTTGGAAAGAGACTCCACCTACGAGCAGTACGTC.

This chain uses TRBV6-6 with TRBJ2-7; D unclear. The V gene lost 4 bases and the J gene lost 3 bases, with 16 bases spanning the gap. The CDR3 contains 15 residues. CDR1 is MNHNY and CDR2 is SVGAGI in the germline V gene (reference sequence). Here the CDR3 DNA reads TGTGCCAGCAGTTCCTGGATAGGGCATCTCTACGAGCAGTACTTC. This translates into CASSSWIGHLYEQYF.

This clonotype occurred a few times. The J gene is TRBJ1-6, the V gene TRBV19; 7 bases are shared with TRBD1. Germline CDR1 reads LNHDA; CDR2 reads SQIVND (reference sequence). The V segment lost 3 bases and the J segment 12 bases; nucleotides outside the gene matches: 8. This CDR3 region has 14 residues. CDR3 nucleotide sequence: TGTGCCAGTAGTATCTCCCCAGGGGGGATACCCCTCCACTTT. It codes for CASSISPGGIPLHF. The variable domain in full, with the rest retrieved from reference TRBV19 and TRBJ1-6, is DGGITQSPKYLFRKEGQNVTLSCEQNLNHDAMYWYRQDPGQGLRLIYYSQIVNDFQKGDIAEGYSVSREKKESFPLTVTSAQKNPTAFYLCASSISPGGIPLHFGNGTRLTVT.

This clonotype was seen a few times. The J gene is TRBJ2-1, the V gene TRBV7-9; 8 bases agree with TRBD1. The CDR3 sequence is 17 residues long. The V segment lost 3 bases and the J segment 9 bases; nucleotides outside the gene matches: 16. Germline V CDR1 and CDR2: SEHNR, FQNEAQ (reference sequence). The chain's CDR3 is CASSFKQGVTPKGEQFF. The CDR3 nucleotides read TGTGCCAGCAGCTTCAAACAGGGGGTTACCCCGAAGGGTGAGCAGTTCTTC.

The rearrangement uses TRBV6-5 and TRBJ2-7, with 7 nucleotides matching TRBD1. Trimming cost V 5 bases and J 5 bases; bases outside gene matches: 18. The germline V gene has CDR1 MNHEY and CDR2 SVGAGI. The CDR3 totals 17 residues. The chain's CDR3 is CASSPLPARQGSHEQYF. Written as DNA, the CDR3 is TGTGCCAGCAGTCCTCTTCCCGCTCGACAGGGTAGCCACGAGCAGTACTTC.

The sample holds many counts of this clonotype. The genes are TRBV12-3 or TRBV12-4 and TRBJ2-3, with 9 nucleotides matching TRBD1. J was trimmed by 3 bases and V by 1 base; bases with no gene match: 2. The CDR3 runs to 15 residues. CDR3 nucleotide sequence: TGTGCCAGCAGTTTAGGACAGGGGGTAACAGATACGCAGTATTTT. Amino acid sequence: CASSLGQGVTDTQYF.

This clonotype was detected ten times or more. The chain carries TRBV7-2 and TRBJ1-5; D perhaps matches TRBD1 (6 bases). The V end was cut by 7 bases, the J end by 7 bases, with 20 bases between. Per germline, CDR1 SGHTA and CDR2 FQGNSA. The CDR3 loop spans 15 amino acids. Here the CDR3 DNA reads TGTGCCAGCACCGTCAGCGGGACACAGGGACAGCCCCAGCATTTT. Translating gives CASTVSGTQGQPQHF.